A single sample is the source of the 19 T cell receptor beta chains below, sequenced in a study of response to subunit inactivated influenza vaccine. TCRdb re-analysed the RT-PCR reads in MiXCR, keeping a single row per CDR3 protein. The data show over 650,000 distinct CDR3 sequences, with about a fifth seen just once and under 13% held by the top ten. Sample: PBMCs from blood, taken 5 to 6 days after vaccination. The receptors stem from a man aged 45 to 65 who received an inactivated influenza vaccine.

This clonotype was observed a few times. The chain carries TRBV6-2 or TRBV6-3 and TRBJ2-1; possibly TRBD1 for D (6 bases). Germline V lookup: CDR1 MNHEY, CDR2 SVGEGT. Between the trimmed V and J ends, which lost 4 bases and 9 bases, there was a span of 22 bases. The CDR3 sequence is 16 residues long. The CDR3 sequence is CASSSRDTMRSGEQFF. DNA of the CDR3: TGTGCCAGCAGTTCTCGGGACACCATGAGATCGGGTGAGCAGTTCTTC.

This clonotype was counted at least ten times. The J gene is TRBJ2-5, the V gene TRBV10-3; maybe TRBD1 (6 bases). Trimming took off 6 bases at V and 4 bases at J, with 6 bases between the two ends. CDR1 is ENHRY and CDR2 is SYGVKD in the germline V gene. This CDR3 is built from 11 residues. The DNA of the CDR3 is TGTGCCATCAGGACAGGAGAGACCCAGTACTTC. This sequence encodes CAIRTGETQYF.

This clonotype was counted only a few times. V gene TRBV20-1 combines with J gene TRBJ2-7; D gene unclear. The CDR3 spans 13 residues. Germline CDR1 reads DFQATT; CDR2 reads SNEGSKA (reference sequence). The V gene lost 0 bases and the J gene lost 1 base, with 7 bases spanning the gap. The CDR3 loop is CSARDLVSYEQYF. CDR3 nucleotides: TGCAGTGCTAGAGATCTGGTTTCCTACGAGCAGTACTTC.

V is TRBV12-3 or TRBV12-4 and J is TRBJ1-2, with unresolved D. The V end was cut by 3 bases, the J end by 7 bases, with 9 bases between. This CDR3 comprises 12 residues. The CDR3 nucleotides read TGTGCCAGCAGTTTCGAGCTCTCTGGCTACACCTTC. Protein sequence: CASSFELSGYTF.

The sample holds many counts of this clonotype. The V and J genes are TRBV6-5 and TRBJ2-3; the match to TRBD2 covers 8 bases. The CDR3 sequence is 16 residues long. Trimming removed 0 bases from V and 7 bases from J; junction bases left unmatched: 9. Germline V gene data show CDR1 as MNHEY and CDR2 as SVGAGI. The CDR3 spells CASSYSGGTSTYTQYF. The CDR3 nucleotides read TGTGCCAGCAGTTACTCCGGCGGGACTAGTACGTATACGCAGTATTTT.

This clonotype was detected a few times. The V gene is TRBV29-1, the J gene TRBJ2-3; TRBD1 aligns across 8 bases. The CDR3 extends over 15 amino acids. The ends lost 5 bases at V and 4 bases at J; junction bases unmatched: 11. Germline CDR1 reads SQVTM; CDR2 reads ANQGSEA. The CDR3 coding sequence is TGCAGCGTTCGATCGACAGGGGTTAGGTCAGATACGCAGTATTTT. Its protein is CSVRSTGVRSDTQYF.

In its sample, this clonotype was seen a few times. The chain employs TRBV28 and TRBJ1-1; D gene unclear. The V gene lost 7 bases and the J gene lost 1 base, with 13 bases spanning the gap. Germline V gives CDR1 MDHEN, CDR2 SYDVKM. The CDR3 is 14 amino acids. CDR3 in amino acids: CASIRPGRNTEAFF. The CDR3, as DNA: TGTGCCAGCATCCGCCCGGGCAGGAACACTGAAGCTTTCTTT.

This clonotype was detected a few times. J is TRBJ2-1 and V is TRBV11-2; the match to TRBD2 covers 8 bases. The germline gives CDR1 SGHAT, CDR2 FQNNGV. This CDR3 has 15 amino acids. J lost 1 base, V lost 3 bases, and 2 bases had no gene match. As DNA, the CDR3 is TGTGCCAGCAGCTTTCAGCGGGGGTCCTACAATGAGCAGTTCTTC. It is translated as CASSFQRGSYNEQFF.

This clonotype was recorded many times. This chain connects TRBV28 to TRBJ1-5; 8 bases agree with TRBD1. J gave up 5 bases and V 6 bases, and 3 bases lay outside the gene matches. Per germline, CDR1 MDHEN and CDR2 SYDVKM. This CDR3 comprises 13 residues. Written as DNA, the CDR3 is TGTGCCAGCAGGGACAGGGCCCATCAGCCCCAGCATTTT. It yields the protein CASRDRAHQPQHF.

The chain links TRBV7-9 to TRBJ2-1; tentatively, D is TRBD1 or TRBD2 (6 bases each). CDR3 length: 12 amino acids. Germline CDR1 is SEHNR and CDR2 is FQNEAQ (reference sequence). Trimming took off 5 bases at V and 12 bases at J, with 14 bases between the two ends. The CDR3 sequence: CASSPGGPGQFF. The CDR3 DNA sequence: TGTGCCAGCAGCCCCGGGGGCCCGGGGCAGTTCTTC.

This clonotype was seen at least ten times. CDR3 nucleotide sequence: TGTGCCAGCAGCCTAAGGGACAGCACCTACGAGCAGTACTTC. Encoded protein: CASSLRDSTYEQYF. This chain joins TRBV7-9 and TRBJ2-7; 7 bases align to TRBD1. CDR1 SEHNR and CDR2 FQNEAQ come from the germline V gene (reference sequence). The length of the CDR3 is 14 residues. J gave up 2 bases and V 5 bases, and 6 bases lay outside the gene matches.

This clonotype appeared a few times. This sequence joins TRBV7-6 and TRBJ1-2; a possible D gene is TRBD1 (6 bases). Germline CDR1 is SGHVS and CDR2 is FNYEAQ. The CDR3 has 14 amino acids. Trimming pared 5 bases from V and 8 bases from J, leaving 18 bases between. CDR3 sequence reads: CASSPMGGARGYTF. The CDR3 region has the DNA TGTGCCAGCAGCCCCATGGGGGGCGCTAGAGGCTACACCTTC.

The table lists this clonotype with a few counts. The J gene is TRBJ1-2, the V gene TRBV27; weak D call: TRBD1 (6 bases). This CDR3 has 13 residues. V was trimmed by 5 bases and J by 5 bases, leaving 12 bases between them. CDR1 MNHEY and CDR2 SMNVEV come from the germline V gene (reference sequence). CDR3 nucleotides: TGTGCCAGCAGTCCAGCAGGGGCTTATGGCTACACCTTC. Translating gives CASSPAGAYGYTF.

CDR3 sequence reads: CASSKARHGTASSYEQYF. The CDR3 region has the DNA TGTGCCAGCAGCAAAGCGCGACATGGGACAGCGAGCTCCTACGAGCAGTACTTC. The chain combines TRBV21-1 with TRBJ2-7; the table's D gene call, TRBD1, was not cross checked with the DNA. TRBV21-1 constitutes a pseudogene. The CDR3 spans 18 residues.

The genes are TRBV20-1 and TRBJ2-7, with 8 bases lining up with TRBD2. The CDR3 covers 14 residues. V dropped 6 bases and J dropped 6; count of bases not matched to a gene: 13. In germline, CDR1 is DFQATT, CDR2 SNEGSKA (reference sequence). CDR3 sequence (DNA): TGCAGTGCGACTAGCGTTTCCTCTTGGGGCGAGCAGTACTTC. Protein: CSATSVSSWGEQYF.

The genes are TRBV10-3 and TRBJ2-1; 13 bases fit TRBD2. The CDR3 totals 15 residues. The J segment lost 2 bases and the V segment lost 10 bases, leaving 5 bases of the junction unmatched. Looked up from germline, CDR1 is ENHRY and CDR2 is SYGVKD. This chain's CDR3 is CATIGLAGAYNEQFF. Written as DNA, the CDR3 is TGTGCCACCATCGGACTAGCGGGAGCCTACAATGAGCAGTTCTTC.

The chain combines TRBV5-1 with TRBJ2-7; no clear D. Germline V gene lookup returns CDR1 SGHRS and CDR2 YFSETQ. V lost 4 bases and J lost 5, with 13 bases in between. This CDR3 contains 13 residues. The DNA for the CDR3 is TGCGCCAGCAGCATCCGGGCATGGAACGAGCAGTACTTC. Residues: CASSIRAWNEQYF.

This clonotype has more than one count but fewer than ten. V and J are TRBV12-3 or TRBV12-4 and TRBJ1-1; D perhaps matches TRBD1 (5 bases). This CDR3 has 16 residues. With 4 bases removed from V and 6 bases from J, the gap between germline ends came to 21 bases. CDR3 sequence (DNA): TGTGCCAGCAGTTCGGGGTGGGGGTCCGAAGATTCTGAAGCTTTCTTT. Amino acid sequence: CASSSGWGSEDSEAFF.

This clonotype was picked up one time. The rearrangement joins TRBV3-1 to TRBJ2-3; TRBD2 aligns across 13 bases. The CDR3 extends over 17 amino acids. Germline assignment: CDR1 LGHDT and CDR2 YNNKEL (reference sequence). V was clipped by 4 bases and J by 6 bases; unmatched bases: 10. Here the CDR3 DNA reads TGTGCCAGCAGCCGAACACAACTAGCGGGAGGGCCGGATACGCAGTATTTT. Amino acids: CASSRTQLAGGPDTQYF.